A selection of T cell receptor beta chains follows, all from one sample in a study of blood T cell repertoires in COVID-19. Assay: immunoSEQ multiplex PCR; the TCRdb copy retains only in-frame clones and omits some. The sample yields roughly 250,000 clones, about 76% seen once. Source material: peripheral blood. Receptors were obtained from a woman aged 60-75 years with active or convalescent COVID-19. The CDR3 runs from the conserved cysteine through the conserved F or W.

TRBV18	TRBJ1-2	CASLPGQGTYGYTF
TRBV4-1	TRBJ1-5	CASSQEMGHNQPQHF
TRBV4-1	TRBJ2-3	CASSQSTSEVTDTQYF
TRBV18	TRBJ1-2	CASSKDREDYGYTF
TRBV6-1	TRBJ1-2	CASSEEGFLQSNYGYTF
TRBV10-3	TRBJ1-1	CAISESTGVNTEAFF
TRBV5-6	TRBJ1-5	CASSPGTGDRNQPQHF
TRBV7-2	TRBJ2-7	CASSLGPGQGAAEQYF
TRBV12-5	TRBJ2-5	CASGLVQGSQTQYF
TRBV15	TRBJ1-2	CATKRATIYGYTF
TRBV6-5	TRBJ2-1	CASSTWGTGEIEQFF
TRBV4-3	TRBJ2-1	CASSPSLSGGRKNEQFF
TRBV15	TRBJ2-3	CATSRVLITTGGSTDTQYF
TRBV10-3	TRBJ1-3	CAIRNQVNTIYF
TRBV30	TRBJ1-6	CAWRTGQGNSPLHF
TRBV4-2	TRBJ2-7	CASSQELRVLDEQYF
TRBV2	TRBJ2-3	CASSGQGENTDTQYF